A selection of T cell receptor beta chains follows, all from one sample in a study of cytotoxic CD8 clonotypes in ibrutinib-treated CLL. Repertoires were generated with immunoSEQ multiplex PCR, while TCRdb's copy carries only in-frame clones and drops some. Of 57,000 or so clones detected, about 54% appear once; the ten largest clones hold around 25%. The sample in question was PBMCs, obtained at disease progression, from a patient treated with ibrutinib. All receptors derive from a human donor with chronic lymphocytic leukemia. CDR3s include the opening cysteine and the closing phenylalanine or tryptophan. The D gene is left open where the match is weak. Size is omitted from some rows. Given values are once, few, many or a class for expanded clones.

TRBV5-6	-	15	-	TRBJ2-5	CASSLGWGRRETQYF	TGTGCCAGCAGCTTGGGGTGGGGGCGCCGAGAGACCCAGTACTTC
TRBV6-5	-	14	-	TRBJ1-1	CASSYFGRHTEAFF	TGTGCCAGCAGTTACTTCGGGAGGCACACTGAAGCTTTCTTT
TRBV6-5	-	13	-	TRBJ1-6	CASRGSYNSPLHF	TGTGCCAGCCGTGGCTCCTATAATTCACCCCTCCACTTT
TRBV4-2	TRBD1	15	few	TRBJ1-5	CASSQIGDSGQPQHF	TGTGCCAGCAGCCAGATAGGGGACAGCGGGCAGCCCCAGCATTTT
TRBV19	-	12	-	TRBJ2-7	CASSIRGYEQYF	TGTGCCAGTAGTATACGGGGCTACGAGCAGTACTTC
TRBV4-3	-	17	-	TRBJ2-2	CASSQYFGNSNTGELFF	TGCGCCAGCAGCCAATATTTTGGGAACTCGAACACCGGGGAGCTGTTTTTT
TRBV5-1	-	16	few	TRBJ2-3	CASSLGQFHGPDTQYF	TGCGCCAGCAGCTTAGGACAGTTCCACGGTCCAGATACGCAGTATTTT
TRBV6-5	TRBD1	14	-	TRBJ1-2	CASSSGGLTYGYTF	TGTGCCAGCAGTTCAGGGGGCCTCACCTATGGCTACACCTTC
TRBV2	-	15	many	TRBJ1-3	CASSQDSFSGNTIYF	TGTGCCAGCAGTCAGGACAGTTTCTCTGGAAACACCATATATTTT
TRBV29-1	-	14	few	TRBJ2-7	CSVVMRDDFREQYF	TGCAGCGTTGTCATGCGGGACGACTTTCGCGAGCAGTACTTC
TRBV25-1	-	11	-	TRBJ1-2	CASSLRGGYTF	TGTGCCAGCAGCCTTAGAGGGGGCTACACCTTC
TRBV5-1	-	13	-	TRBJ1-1	CASSPRFGEQAFF	TGCGCCAGCAGCCCCCGATTCGGGGAACAAGCTTTCTTT
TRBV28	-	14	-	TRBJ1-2	CSTTSSGVDYGYTF	TGCTCTACTACCTCCTCCGGGGTGGACTATGGCTACACCTTC
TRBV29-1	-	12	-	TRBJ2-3	CSVEVGDPREYF	TGCAGCGTTGAAGTTGGAGACCCCAGGGAGTATTTT
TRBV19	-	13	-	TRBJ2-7	CASSISITYEQYF	TGTGCCAGTAGTATCTCTATAACCTACGAGCAGTACTTC
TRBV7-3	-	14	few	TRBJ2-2	CASSFERHTGELFF	TGTGCCAGCAGCTTCGAGCGGCACACCGGGGAGCTGTTTTTT
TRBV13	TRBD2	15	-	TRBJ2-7	CASSRRASGSHEQYF	TGTGCCAGCAGCCGACGGGCTAGCGGGAGCCACGAGCAGTACTTC
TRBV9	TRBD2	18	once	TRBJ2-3	CASSVATGLAGGTDTQYF	TGTGCCAGCAGCGTAGCTACGGGACTAGCCGGGGGCACAGATACGCAGTATTTT
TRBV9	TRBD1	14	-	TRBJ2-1	CASSGRDSYNEQFF	TGTGCCAGCAGCGGTCGGGACAGCTACAATGAGCAGTTCTTC
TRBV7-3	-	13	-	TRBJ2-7	CASSLGNMDEQYF	TGTGCCAGCAGCTTAGGTAATATGGACGAGCAGTACTTC
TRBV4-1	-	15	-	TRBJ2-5	CASSQERGTGETQYF	TGCGCCAGCAGCCAAGAACGCGGGACGGGTGAGACCCAGTACTTC
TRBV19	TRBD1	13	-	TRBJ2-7	CASRLDRGYEQYF	TGTGCCAGTAGATTGGACAGGGGGTACGAGCAGTACTTC
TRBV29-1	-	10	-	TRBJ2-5	CSVEEETQYF	TGCAGCGTTGAAGAAGAGACCCAGTACTTC
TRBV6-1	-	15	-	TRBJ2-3	CASSSEGGSTDTQYF	TGTGCCAGCTCCTCTGAGGGGGGGAGCACAGATACGCAGTATTTT
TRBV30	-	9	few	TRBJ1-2	CAWGLERTF	TGTGCCTGGGGTTTGGAGCGCACCTTC
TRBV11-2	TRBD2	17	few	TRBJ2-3	CASSFRLAGERPDTQYF	TGTGCCAGCAGCTTCCGACTAGCGGGGGAACGGCCAGATACGCAGTATTTT
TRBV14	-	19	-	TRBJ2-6	CASSRLRFASRTGANVLTF	TGTGCCAGCAGCCGCCTAAGGTTCGCTTCACGGACTGGGGCCAACGTCCTGACTTTC
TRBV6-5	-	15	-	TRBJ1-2	CASSYAGGGLYGYTF	TGTGCCAGCAGTTACGCGGGCGGGGGGCTCTATGGCTACACCTTC